These T cell receptor beta chains were read from a single sample in a study of chemoradiotherapy in HPV16-positive cancers. Repertoires were generated with immunoSEQ multiplex PCR, while TCRdb's copy carries only in-frame clones and drops some. The sample consists of 23,000 or so clones, more than 85% of them appearing once. The sample in question was blood, obtained from a patient who underwent chemoradiotherapy. The receptors come from a human donor with HPV-associated anogenital cancer. The CDR3 runs from the conserved cysteine through the conserved F or W. D genes are given only for firm matches. Clone size appears in some rows only: once, few, many, or a class for an expanded clone.

J	size	D	V	CDR3	DNA
TRBJ2-5	once	NA	TRBV2	CASTQQALDVETQYF	TGTGCCAGCACCCAGCAAGCGCTGGACGTAGAGACCCAGTACTTC
TRBJ1-3	few	TRBD1	TRBV5-4	CASSHTGEKNTIYF	TGTGCCAGCAGCCATACAGGGGAGAAAAACACCATATATTTT
TRBJ1-5	once	NA	TRBV6-6	CASSYSGDNSNQPQHF	TGTGCCAGCAGTTACTCGGGCGACAATAGCAATCAGCCCCAGCATTTT
TRBJ2-1	NA	NA	TRBV9	CASSYRLGGSNEQFF	TGTGCCAGCAGTTACCGACTAGGGGGATCCAATGAGCAGTTCTTC
TRBJ1-2	NA	NA	TRBV5-5	CASSFGGVNYGYTF	TGTGCCAGCAGCTTCGGAGGGGTGAACTATGGCTACACCTTC
TRBJ2-3	NA	NA	TRBV5-1	CASSLASSGTPSGPYTDTQYF	TGCGCCAGCAGCCTGGCTTCTTCCGGGACACCAAGCGGACCTTACACAGATACGCAGTATTTT
TRBJ1-6	NA	TRBD1	TRBV18	CASSTQGAVNNSPLHF	TGTGCCAGCTCAACGCAGGGGGCCGTAAATAATTCACCCCTCCACTTT
TRBJ2-1	NA	TRBD2	TRBV2	CASSPSGGAGYEQFF	TGTGCCAGCAGTCCTAGCGGGGGGGCTGGATATGAGCAGTTCTTC
TRBJ2-2	NA	NA	TRBV19	CASSQRPHDGELFF	TGTGCCAGTAGCCAGAGACCCCACGACGGGGAGCTGTTTTTT
TRBJ1-4	NA	NA	TRBV27	CASSQGEKLFF	TGTGCCAGCAGTCAGGGCGAAAAACTGTTTTTT
TRBJ2-7	NA	NA	TRBV21-1	CASSKRRGGEQYF	TGTGCCAGCAGCAAAAGAAGGGGTGGTGAGCAGTACTTC
TRBJ1-4	once	TRBD1	TRBV6-4	CASSPTGGGEKLFF	TGTGCCAGCAGCCCCACAGGGGGCGGTGAAAAACTGTTTTTT
TRBJ2-2	NA	NA	TRBV29-1	CSVEDPTRGTGELFF	TGCAGCGTTGAAGACCCTACCCGGGGCACCGGGGAGCTGTTTTTT
TRBJ2-1	NA	TRBD2	TRBV7-9	CASSANPTAGGPRNEQFF	TGTGCCAGCAGCGCCAACCCCACGGCGGGAGGGCCGCGGAATGAGCAGTTCTTC
TRBJ2-7	few	NA	TRBV27	CASSFRTTSTYEQYF	TGTGCCAGCAGTTTCCGGACTACCTCAACCTACGAGCAGTACTTC
TRBJ2-3	NA	NA	TRBV7-2	CASSPEGRLGDTQYF	TGTGCCAGCAGCCCAGAGGGGAGGTTGGGGGATACGCAGTATTTT
TRBJ1-1	NA	TRBD1	TRBV5-1	CASRMGQMNTEAFF	TGCGCCAGCAGGATGGGACAGATGAACACTGAAGCTTTCTTT
TRBJ2-7	NA	TRBD1	TRBV19	CASSLDRITYEQYF	TGTGCCAGTAGTCTGGACAGGATAACCTACGAGCAGTACTTC
TRBJ1-3	medium-sized	NA	TRBV7-7	CASSAGRQTGNTIYF	TGTGCCAGCAGCGCAGGACGCCAGACTGGAAACACCATATATTTT
TRBJ2-2	few	NA	TRBV10-3	CAINPGRENTGELFF	TGTGCCATCAATCCCGGGCGGGAGAACACCGGGGAGCTGTTTTTT
TRBJ2-3	NA	NA	TRBV19	CASSIGTPDFRTDTQYF	TGTGCCAGTAGTATCGGGACACCGGACTTCCGCACAGATACGCAGTATTTT
TRBJ2-7	NA	TRBD1	TRBV6-1	CASEDRGNEQYF	TGTGCCAGCGAGGACAGGGGAAACGAGCAGTACTTC
TRBJ2-7	NA	TRBD2	TRBV7-2	CASSLGGALAGVDEQYF	TGTGCCAGCAGCTTAGGGGGGGCGCTAGCGGGAGTGGACGAGCAGTACTTC
TRBJ2-7	NA	NA	TRBV2	CASIDPQNAGVFSGQYF	TGTGCCAGCATTGACCCCCAAAACGCAGGGGTCTTCTCAGGGCAGTACTTC
TRBJ1-5	NA	NA	TRBV4-3	CASSQEGGLSQHF	TGCGCCAGCAGCCAAGAGGGCGGGTTATCCCAGCATTTT
TRBJ1-2	NA	NA	TRBV11-2	CASRREANYGYTF	TGTGCCAGCCGGCGGGAAGCTAACTATGGCTACACCTTC
TRBJ1-1	NA	TRBD1	TRBV7-9	CASSLATRQGNPSEAFF	TGTGCCAGCAGCTTAGCGACGAGACAGGGAAATCCATCTGAAGCTTTCTTT
TRBJ1-2	NA	NA	TRBV6-5	CASSYNYGYTF	TGTGCCAGCAGTTACAACTATGGCTACACCTTC
TRBJ2-5	once	NA	TRBV5-4	CASSSDQGSQETQYF	TGTGCCAGCAGCAGCGACCAGGGGTCCCAAGAGACCCAGTACTTC
TRBJ1-1	NA	NA	TRBV7-3	CASSNALNTEAFF	TGTGCCAGCAGCAATGCCTTGAACACTGAAGCTTTCTTT
TRBJ2-3	NA	TRBD2	TRBV15	CATSIGLAGGHTDTQYF	TGTGCCACCAGCATAGGACTAGCGGGAGGGCACACAGATACGCAGTATTTT
TRBJ1-5	NA	NA	TRBV25-1	CASQGYNQPQHF	TGTGCCAGTCAGGGGTACAATCAGCCCCAGCATTTT
TRBJ2-7	NA	NA	TRBV9	CASSEGVWAGEQYF	TGTGCCAGCAGCGAGGGGGTGTGGGCGGGTGAGCAGTACTTC
TRBJ2-7	NA	NA	TRBV5-6	CASSLAGHSSYEQYF	TGTGCCAGCAGCCTGGCGGGGCATAGCTCCTACGAGCAGTACTTC
TRBJ2-1	NA	TRBD2	TRBV5-4	CASSSTSGTAIDEQFF	TGTGCCAGCAGCTCGACTAGCGGGACGGCAATCGATGAGCAGTTCTTC
TRBJ2-2	NA	TRBD1	TRBV7-2	CASIYDRANTGELFF	TGTGCCAGCATCTACGACAGGGCTAACACCGGGGAGCTGTTTTTT
TRBJ2-7	NA	TRBD1	TRBV5-1	CASSPDRVYEQYF	TGCGCCAGCAGCCCGGACAGGGTCTACGAGCAGTACTTC
TRBJ2-2	NA	NA	TRBV19	CASSIRGQTGELFF	TGTGCCAGTAGTATAAGGGGTCAGACCGGGGAGCTGTTTTTT
TRBJ1-1	few	NA	TRBV7-6	CASSLGRGSYEAFF	TGTGCCAGCAGCTTGGGAAGGGGTTCTTACGAAGCTTTCTTT
TRBJ1-6	NA	TRBD1	TRBV19	CASRGDRTHNSPLHF	TGTGCCAGTCGGGGGGACAGAACTCATAATTCACCCCTCCACTTT
TRBJ2-7	few	NA	TRBV5-5	CASSETRDWLLHEQYF	TGTGCCAGCAGCGAGACCCGGGACTGGCTCCTCCACGAGCAGTACTTC
TRBJ2-2	once	NA	TRBV6-5	CASSLNSGELFF	TGTGCCAGCAGTTTGAATTCCGGGGAGCTGTTTTTT
TRBJ1-2	NA	NA	TRBV6-5	CASSRGSHGYTF	TGTGCCAGCAGTCGGGGATCCCATGGCTACACCTTC
TRBJ1-1	NA	NA	TRBV7-2	CASSLDLATAAFF	TGTGCCAGCAGCTTAGATTTGGCTACAGCGGCTTTCTTT
TRBJ1-4	NA	NA	TRBV29-1	CSVGKGGSSNEKLFF	TGCAGCGTTGGGAAAGGGGGTAGTTCTAATGAAAAACTGTTTTTT
TRBJ2-7	NA	TRBD2	TRBV4-2	CASSQDNSGGYEQYF	TGTGCCAGCAGCCAAGATAATAGCGGGGGCTACGAGCAGTACTTC
TRBJ2-7	NA	NA	TRBV5-5	CASSLEQGRNEQYF	TGTGCCAGCAGCTTGGAACAGGGTAGAAACGAGCAGTACTTC
TRBJ1-6	NA	NA	TRBV9	CASSPLDGPGTPLHF	TGTGCCAGCAGCCCCCTGGACGGGCCGGGGACACCCCTCCACTTT
TRBJ1-5	NA	NA	TRBV4-1	CASSQDRAGAGNQPQHF	TGCGCCAGCAGCCAAGATCGGGCGGGCGCGGGCAATCAGCCCCAGCATTTT
TRBJ2-2	NA	TRBD2	TRBV5-1	CASSLKREGNTGELFF	TGCGCCAGCAGCTTGAAACGGGAGGGTAACACCGGGGAGCTGTTTTTT
TRBJ1-4	NA	NA	TRBV30	CAWSSGASNEKLFF	TGTGCCTGGAGTAGCGGGGCGTCTAATGAAAAACTGTTTTTT
TRBJ2-7	NA	TRBD2	TRBV5-4	CASSLGSGRESYEQYF	TGTGCCAGCAGCTTGGGTAGCGGGAGGGAAAGTTATGAGCAGTACTTC
TRBJ1-2	once	NA	TRBV28	CASSFPGKDYGYTF	TGTGCCAGCAGTTTCCCAGGGAAGGACTATGGCTACACCTTC
TRBJ1-2	NA	NA	TRBV6-1	CASSERRADGYTF	TGTGCCAGCAGTGAACGCAGGGCGGATGGCTACACCTTC
TRBJ2-7	NA	TRBD1	TRBV7-9	CASSLGGGQGGNEQYF	TGTGCCAGCAGCTTAGGGGGGGGACAGGGAGGCAACGAGCAGTACTTC
TRBJ1-1	NA	NA	TRBV2	CASSEESDLPGAFF	TGTGCCAGCAGTGAAGAAAGCGACCTACCGGGGGCTTTCTTT
TRBJ2-5	NA	TRBD2	TRBV7-2	CASSLMSGGVQETQYF	TGTGCCAGCAGCTTGATGAGCGGGGGGGTTCAAGAGACCCAGTACTTC
TRBJ2-2	NA	NA	TRBV27	CASKRTLSDNTGELFF	TGTGCCAGCAAGCGGACCCTCTCCGATAACACCGGGGAGCTGTTTTTT